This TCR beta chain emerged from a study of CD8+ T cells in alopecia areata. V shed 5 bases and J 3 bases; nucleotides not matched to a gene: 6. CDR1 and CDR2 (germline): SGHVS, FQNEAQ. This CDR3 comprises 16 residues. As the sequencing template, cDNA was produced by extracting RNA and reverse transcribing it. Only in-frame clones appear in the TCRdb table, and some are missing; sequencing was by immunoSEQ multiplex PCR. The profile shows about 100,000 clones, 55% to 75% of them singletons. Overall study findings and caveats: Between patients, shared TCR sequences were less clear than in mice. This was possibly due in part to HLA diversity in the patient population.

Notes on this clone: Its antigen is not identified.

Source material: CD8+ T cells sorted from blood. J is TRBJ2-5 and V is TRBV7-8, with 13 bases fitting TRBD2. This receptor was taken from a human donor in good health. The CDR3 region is CASSQLGLAGEETQYF. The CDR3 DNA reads TGTGCCAGCAGCCAGCTAGGACTAGCGGGGGAAGAGACCCAGTACTTC.